The sequence of this TCR beta chain was determined in a study of blood T cell repertoires in COVID-19 (dated by TCRdb to 2020 to 2021). Notes on the research overall: The collaborator samples originated in the United States, Italy and Spain and spanned the acute and convalescent phases of COVID-19. The material from the prospective study consisted of cDNA or gDNA derived from T cells, B-cell-depleted T cells, or PBMCs. Subjects who had been exposed to COVID-19, were actively infected with it, or had recovered from it provided the deeply sampled blood TCRbeta repertoires that made up the dataset. The repertoires were released in a freely available public database intended as a resource for research on the immune response to SARS-CoV-2. The samples were drawn from two sources: the first 160 participants of the ongoing ImmuneRACE study, and 1,000 to 1,500 subjects contributed by 6 global collaborators. A de-identified subject ID, COVID-19 status, age in years and sex were almost always included in the sample metadata. Where available, HLA class I and class II types were obtained from metadata supplied by the sample provider rather than from assay-based typing.

In the germline V gene, CDR1 corresponds to MNHEY and CDR2 to SVGAGI. From its cysteine to its phenylalanine, the CDR3 spans 15 amino acids. The sequence is cut down to CDR3 DNA, 45 bases in frame from base 1. At the junction V is shortened by 6 bases and J by 5 bases; bases outside the gene matches: 8. Paper-wide results and their limitations: The amount of clinical and demographic metadata varied by source and participant and was provided uncurated.

The table lists this clone with a count of one. Its antigen is not yet known. Base qualities are missing; no much larger clone stands one base away. Whole blood was collected in K2EDTA tubes by collaborating institutions according to the institutions' own protocols. For TCRbeta analysis, collaborators shipped samples as frozen whole blood, isolated PBMCs, or DNA extracted from either of those sample types. TCRbeta CDR3 regions were amplified from genomic DNA using the immunoSEQ Assay, a bias-controlled multiplex PCR. Turning to the authors' computational methods: The number of nucleated cells in each sample was estimated by amplification of reference gene primers within the assay. To quantify the absolute abundance of each unique TCRbeta CDR3 rearrangement, sequence reads were collapsed and filtered. For each sample, productive Simpson clonality was calculated by taking the square root of Simpson's diversity index across productive rearrangements. Not all clones reach the TCRdb copy of this immuneACCESS table, which keeps in-frame sequences only. Checked studies attribute under half of the gap to unresolved V genes and leave the rest unexplained. The V and J calls and clone size were taken over from that table, and D and trimming were inferred from the DNA. The sample has roughly 56,000 clones on record, 75% to 95% of them singletons. Of the sample, under 7.5% falls within the top ten clones.

The source material was peripheral blood. This TCR came from a man in his fifties or sixties with active COVID-19. The receptor chain draws on TRBV6-5 and TRBJ2-3, with 10 junctional bases fitting TRBD2. CDR3 loop: CASSQRTSGLDTQYF. The bases read TGTGCCAGCAGCCAAAGGACTAGCGGTCTAGATACGCAGTATTTT.